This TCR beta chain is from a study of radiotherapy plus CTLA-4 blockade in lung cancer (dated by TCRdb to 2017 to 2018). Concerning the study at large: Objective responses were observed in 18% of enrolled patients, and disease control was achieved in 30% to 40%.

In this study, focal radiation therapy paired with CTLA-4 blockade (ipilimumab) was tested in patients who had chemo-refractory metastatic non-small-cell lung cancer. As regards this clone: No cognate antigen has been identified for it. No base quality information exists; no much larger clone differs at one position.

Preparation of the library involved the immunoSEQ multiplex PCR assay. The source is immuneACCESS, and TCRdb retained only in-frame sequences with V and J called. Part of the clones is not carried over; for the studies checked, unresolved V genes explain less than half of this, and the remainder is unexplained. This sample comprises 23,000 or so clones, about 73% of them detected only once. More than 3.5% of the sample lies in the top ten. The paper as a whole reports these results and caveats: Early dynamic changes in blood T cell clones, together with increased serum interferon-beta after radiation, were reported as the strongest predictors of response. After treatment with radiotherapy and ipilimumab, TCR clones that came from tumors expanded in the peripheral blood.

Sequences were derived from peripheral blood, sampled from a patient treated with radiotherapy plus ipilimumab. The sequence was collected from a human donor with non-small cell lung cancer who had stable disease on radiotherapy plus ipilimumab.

This receptor carries the CDR3 CASSLGGFTYEQYF. In nucleotide form, the sequence is TGTGCCAGCAGTTTAGGAGGATTCACCTACGAGCAGTACTTC. The chain was built from TRBV28 and TRBJ2-7, with TRBD2 tentatively as D gene (5 bases match). CDR1 and CDR2 are read off the germline V gene as MDHEN and SYDVKM. Trimming at the junction amounts to 2 bases on V and 2 bases on J, and the germline ends lie 10 bases apart. Measured from the cysteine to the phenylalanine, the CDR3 is 14 residues long. The sequence is cut down to CDR3 DNA, 42 bases in frame from base 1.